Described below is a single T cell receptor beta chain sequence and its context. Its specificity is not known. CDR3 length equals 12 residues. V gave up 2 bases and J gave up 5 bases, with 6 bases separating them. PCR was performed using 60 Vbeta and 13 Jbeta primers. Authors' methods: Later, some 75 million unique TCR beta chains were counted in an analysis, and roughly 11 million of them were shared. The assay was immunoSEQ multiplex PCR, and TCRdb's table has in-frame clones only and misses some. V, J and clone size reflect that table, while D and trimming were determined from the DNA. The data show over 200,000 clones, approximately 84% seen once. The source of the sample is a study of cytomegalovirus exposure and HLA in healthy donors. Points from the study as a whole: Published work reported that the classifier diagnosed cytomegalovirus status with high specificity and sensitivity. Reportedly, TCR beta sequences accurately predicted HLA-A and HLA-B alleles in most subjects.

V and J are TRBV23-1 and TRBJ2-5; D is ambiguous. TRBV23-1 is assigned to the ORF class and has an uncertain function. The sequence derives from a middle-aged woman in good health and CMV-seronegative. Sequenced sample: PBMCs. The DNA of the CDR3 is TGCGCCAGCAGTCAAATTGGCGAGACCCAGTACTTC. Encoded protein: CASSQIGETQYF.